These T cell receptor beta chains were read from a single sample in a study of CD8 T cells in Susac syndrome. Each CDR3 protein is one row after TCRdb ran MiXCR on the immunoSEQ multiplex PCR reads. The table has 200,000 to 250,000 distinct CDR3 sequences, around 95% seen once; the top ten hold around 0.067%. The source material was CD4+ T cells from PBMCs. All receptors derive from a human donor with multiple sclerosis. The CDR3 runs from the conserved cysteine through the conserved F or W. Each record gives: D gene, J gene, clone size, V gene, CDR3 protein, CDR3 DNA. A D gene is named only where the DNA matches it firmly. Clone size, where shown, is once, few, many, or a class for clones that have expanded.

D: TRBD1
J: TRBJ2-1
size: .
V: TRBV5-1
CDR3: CASSSRTGDYNEQFF
DNA: TGCGCCAGCAGCTCGCGGACAGGAGATTACAATGAGCAGTTCTTC

D: .
J: TRBJ2-1
size: .
V: TRBV6-1
CDR3: CASRMDSAYNEQFF
DNA: TGTGCCAGCAGAATGGACAGTGCTTACAATGAGCAGTTCTTC

D: .
J: TRBJ2-5
size: .
V: TRBV25-1
CDR3: CASSGWTALQETQYF
DNA: TGTGCCAGCAGTGGTTGGACAGCCCTCCAAGAGACCCAGTACTTC

D: .
J: TRBJ2-2
size: .
V: TRBV19
CDR3: CASSIGNTGELFF
DNA: TGTGCCAGTAGTATAGGGAACACCGGGGAGCTGTTTTTT

D: .
J: TRBJ1-1
size: once
V: TRBV19
CDR3: CASSRMSGTEAFF
DNA: TGTGCCAGTAGTCGGATGTCGGGCACTGAAGCTTTCTTT

D: TRBD1
J: TRBJ1-5
size: .
V: TRBV19
CDR3: CASSKDRDQDAHF
DNA: TGTGCCAGTAGCAAAGACAGGGACCAGGACGCGCATTTT

D: TRBD2
J: TRBJ2-3
size: .
V: TRBV3-1
CDR3: CASSPSGITDTQYF
DNA: TGTGCCAGCAGTCCTAGCGGGATCACAGATACGCAGTATTTT

D: TRBD2
J: TRBJ2-1
size: .
V: TRBV30
CDR3: CAWSGSAGGSRNEQFF
DNA: TGTGCCTGGAGTGGAAGTGCGGGGGGCTCGAGGAATGAGCAGTTCTTC

D: .
J: TRBJ2-1
size: .
V: TRBV29-1
CDR3: CSVRASGDEQFF
DNA: TGCAGCGTCCGGGCGTCAGGCGATGAGCAGTTCTTC

D: .
J: TRBJ1-1
size: .
V: TRBV6-2/TRBV6-3
CDR3: CASSYSAGTPENTEAFF
DNA: TGTGCCAGCAGTTACTCAGCCGGGACACCTGAGAACACTGAAGCTTTCTTT

D: .
J: TRBJ2-1
size: .
V: TRBV6-2/TRBV6-3
CDR3: CASSYSALNEQFF
DNA: TGTGCCAGCAGTTACTCCGCTCTGAATGAGCAGTTCTTC

D: TRBD2
J: TRBJ2-1
size: .
V: TRBV6-2/TRBV6-3
CDR3: CASSGLAGNYNEQFF
DNA: TGTGCCAGCAGTGGTTTAGCGGGTAACTACAATGAGCAGTTCTTC

D: TRBD2
J: TRBJ2-1
size: .
V: TRBV7-2
CDR3: CASSFTSDEQFF
DNA: TGTGCCAGCAGCTTTACTAGCGATGAGCAGTTCTTC

D: .
J: TRBJ2-3
size: .
V: TRBV27
CDR3: CASSLWGADTQYF
DNA: TGTGCCAGCAGTTTGTGGGGGGCAGATACGCAGTATTTT

D: .
J: TRBJ2-7
size: .
V: TRBV30
CDR3: CAWDGTGAYEQYF
DNA: TGTGCCTGGGACGGGACTGGGGCCTACGAGCAGTACTTC

D: TRBD2
J: TRBJ2-3
size: .
V: TRBV15
CDR3: CATSREAGARADTQYF
DNA: TGTGCCACCAGCAGGGAAGCGGGGGCAAGAGCAGATACGCAGTATTTT

D: .
J: TRBJ1-1
size: once
V: TRBV14
CDR3: CASSQATENTEAFF
DNA: TGTGCCAGCAGCCAAGCGACAGAAAACACTGAAGCTTTCTTT

D: .
J: TRBJ2-3
size: .
V: TRBV20-1
CDR3: CSARDKPDTQYF
DNA: TGCAGTGCTAGAGATAAGCCAGATACGCAGTATTTT

D: .
J: TRBJ1-1
size: .
V: TRBV4-1
CDR3: CASSQVTLGTEAFF
DNA: TGCGCCAGCAGCCAGGTTACGCTTGGCACTGAAGCTTTCTTT

D: .
J: TRBJ2-7
size: once
V: TRBV12-5
CDR3: CASGFPSSRGFPLEQYF
DNA: TGTGCTAGTGGTTTCCCATCCTCTAGGGGGTTTCCTCTCGAGCAGTACTTC

D: .
J: TRBJ2-1
size: .
V: TRBV4-2
CDR3: CASSLQRSNNEQFF
DNA: TGTGCCAGCAGCCTGCAGCGGTCGAACAATGAGCAGTTCTTC

D: .
J: TRBJ2-3
size: .
V: TRBV4-1
CDR3: CASSQVPGIGTDTQYF
DNA: TGCGCCAGCAGCCAAGTTCCGGGAATCGGCACAGATACGCAGTATTTT

D: TRBD2
J: TRBJ2-3
size: .
V: TRBV19
CDR3: CASSNLAGGGTDTQYF
DNA: TGTGCCAGTAGTAACCTAGCGGGGGGAGGCACAGATACGCAGTATTTT

D: TRBD1
J: TRBJ2-1
size: .
V: TRBV14
CDR3: CASSALGGPYNEQFF
DNA: TGTGCCAGCAGCGCCTTAGGGGGCCCCTACAATGAGCAGTTCTTC

D: .
J: TRBJ2-3
size: .
V: TRBV5-1
CDR3: CASRHGGSGADTQYF
DNA: TGCGCCAGCAGACACGGGGGTAGCGGAGCAGATACGCAGTATTTT

D: TRBD2
J: TRBJ2-1
size: .
V: TRBV7-9
CDR3: CASSPLGGLYNEQFF
DNA: TGTGCCAGCAGCCCTTTGGGGGGGTTATACAATGAGCAGTTCTTC

D: TRBD1
J: TRBJ1-1
size: .
V: TRBV6-5
CDR3: CASKMDRDMNTEAFF
DNA: TGTGCCAGCAAAATGGACAGGGACATGAACACTGAAGCTTTCTTT

D: .
J: TRBJ1-2
size: .
V: TRBV6-5
CDR3: CASSPGPGGYTF
DNA: TGTGCCAGCAGCCCGGGACCGGGAGGCTACACCTTC

D: .
J: TRBJ1-1
size: .
V: TRBV7-8
CDR3: CASSGPWEGLGTEAFF
DNA: TGTGCCAGCAGCGGGCCGTGGGAGGGGCTGGGCACTGAAGCTTTCTTT

D: .
J: TRBJ1-2
size: once
V: TRBV4-1
CDR3: CASSQARVYNGYTF
DNA: TGCGCCAGCAGCCAAGCCAGGGTTTATAATGGCTACACCTTC

D: .
J: TRBJ1-5
size: once
V: TRBV20-1
CDR3: CSARMGAREPQHF
DNA: TGCAGTGCCCGAATGGGGGCCCGGGAGCCCCAGCATTTT

D: .
J: TRBJ1-2
size: once
V: TRBV3-1
CDR3: CASSQDGSVIGRYGYTF
DNA: TGTGCCAGCAGCCAAGATGGGTCGGTAATCGGTCGTTATGGCTACACCTTC

D: .
J: TRBJ1-5
size: .
V: TRBV7-9
CDR3: CASSSFHYMGNYSNQPQHF
DNA: TGTGCCAGCAGCTCCTTCCACTATATGGGGAACTATAGCAATCAGCCCCAGCATTTT

D: TRBD2
J: TRBJ2-5
size: .
V: TRBV6-4
CDR3: CANHPDGGRRGQYF
DNA: TGTGCCAACCATCCTGACGGGGGGAGGCGGGGCCAGTACTTC

D: TRBD2
J: TRBJ2-4
size: .
V: TRBV5-4
CDR3: CAGGGPAKNIQYF
DNA: TGTGCCGGCGGGGGTCCGGCCAAAAACATTCAGTACTTC

D: .
J: TRBJ2-2
size: .
V: TRBV20-1
CDR3: CSASGHTGELFF
DNA: TGCAGTGCTAGTGGCCATACCGGGGAGCTGTTTTTT

D: TRBD1
J: TRBJ1-1
size: once
V: TRBV20-1
CDR3: CSGDRGLVEAFF
DNA: TGCAGTGGGGACAGGGGTTTGGTTGAAGCTTTCTTT

D: .
J: TRBJ1-5
size: once
V: TRBV25-1
CDR3: CATRGGLNQPQHF
DNA: TGTGCCACCCGAGGAGGACTCAATCAGCCCCAGCATTTT

D: .
J: TRBJ1-5
size: .
V: TRBV2
CDR3: CASTTDPNQPQHF
DNA: TGTGCCAGCACTACCGACCCTAATCAGCCCCAGCATTTT

D: .
J: TRBJ1-1
size: once
V: TRBV3-1
CDR3: CASSQGRVPEAFF
DNA: TGTGCCAGCAGCCAGGGTCGCGTCCCTGAAGCTTTCTTT